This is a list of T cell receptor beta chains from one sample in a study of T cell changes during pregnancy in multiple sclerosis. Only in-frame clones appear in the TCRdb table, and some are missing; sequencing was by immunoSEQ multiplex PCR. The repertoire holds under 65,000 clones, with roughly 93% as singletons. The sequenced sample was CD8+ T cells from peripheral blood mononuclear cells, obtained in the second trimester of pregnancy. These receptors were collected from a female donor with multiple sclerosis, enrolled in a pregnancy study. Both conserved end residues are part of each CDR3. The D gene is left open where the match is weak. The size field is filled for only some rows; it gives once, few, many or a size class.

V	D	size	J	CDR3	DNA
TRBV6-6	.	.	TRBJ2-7	CATGGRLGEQYF	TGTGCCACCGGGGGTCGGTTGGGCGAGCAGTACTTC
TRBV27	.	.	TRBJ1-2	CASSPTGGLRGYTF	TGTGCCAGCAGCCCGACGGGGGGACTTCGTGGCTACACCTTC
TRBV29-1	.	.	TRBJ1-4	CSVELFEGHNEKLFF	TGCAGCGTTGAACTCTTTGAGGGACACAATGAAAAACTGTTTTTT
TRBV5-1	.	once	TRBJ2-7	CASRGSGKGTYEQYF	TGCGCCAGCAGAGGGTCAGGGAAGGGAACCTACGAGCAGTACTTC
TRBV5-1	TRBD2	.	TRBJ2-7	CASSVGGGRANEQYF	TGCGCCAGCAGCGTGGGCGGCGGGAGGGCCAACGAGCAGTACTTC
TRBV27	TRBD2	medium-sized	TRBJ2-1	CASSQRWEGYNEQFF	TGTGCCAGCAGTCAACGATGGGAGGGCTACAATGAGCAGTTCTTC
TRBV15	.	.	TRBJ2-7	CATSRDKGLFASYEQYF	TGTGCCACCAGCAGAGATAAGGGGCTCTTCGCCTCCTACGAGCAGTACTTC
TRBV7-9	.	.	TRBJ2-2	CASSLNAGGPTGELFF	TGTGCCAGCAGCTTGAATGCTGGGGGCCCCACCGGGGAGCTGTTTTTT
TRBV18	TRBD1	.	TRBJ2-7	CASSLGTGGLPFYEQYF	TGTGCCAGCTCACTTGGGACAGGGGGCTTACCTTTCTACGAGCAGTACTTC
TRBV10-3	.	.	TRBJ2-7	CAISESPGVEQYF	TGTGCCATCAGTGAGTCTCCAGGGGTCGAGCAGTACTTC